These 10 T cell receptor beta chains originate from one sample sequenced in a study of human T cells and chemical hapten exposure (dated by TCRdb to the early 2020s). Receptor amplification or capture employed RACE. Sequenced on a NextSeq 500. TCRdb itself trimmed the public reads at Q25 with fastp, ran MiXCR and retained productive beta chains. Rows matching on CDR3 protein sequence are summarized as one entry with the most common DNA and genes. This sample gives 150,000 to 200,000 distinct CDR3 sequences in total; about 15% of them show up just once. About 1.7% of the sample belongs to the ten largest clones. The sample's time point, from its label and the paper: patch test 1, 2 weeks after DPC sensitization. The sample's treatment or condition, from its label and the paper: therapeutic diphenylcyclopropenone sensitization with weekly scalp DPC. This specimen consisted of whole blood, obtained in connection with sensitization to the hapten diphenylcyclopropenone (DPC). The receptors shown here come from a woman aged 30 to 39 with alopecia areata. Some clones in this sample may be carry-over from other donors' samples.

The J gene is TRBJ2-1, the V gene TRBV29-1; D is tentatively TRBD1 or TRBD2 (5 bases each). There are 13 residues in the CDR3. Germline CDR1 is SQVTM and CDR2 is ANQGSEA. The V gene lost 7 bases and the J gene lost 1 base, with 11 bases spanning the gap. CDR3 DNA sequence: TGCAGCGGGTTGAGGGGTTCCTACAATGAGCAGTTCTTC. Its translation is CSGLRGSYNEQFF.

This chain joins TRBV6-5 and TRBJ2-1; 10 bases align to TRBD1. CDR1 is MNHEY and CDR2 is SVGAGI in the germline V gene. J gave up 0 bases and V 2 bases, and 1 base lay outside the gene matches. The CDR3 totals 16 residues. The CDR3 DNA reads TGTGCCAGCAGTTACCGGGACAGGGGCTCCTACAATGAGCAGTTCTTC. Encoded protein: CASSYRDRGSYNEQFF.

The gene calls are TRBV20-1 and TRBJ2-5, with a possible D match to TRBD2 (6 bases). V was cut by 3 bases and J by 2 bases, with 10 bases left in between. Germline V CDR1 and CDR2: DFQATT, SNEGSKA (reference sequence). This CDR3 spans 13 amino acids. Here the CDR3 reads CSASRGMQETQYF. CDR3 sequence (DNA): TGCAGTGCTAGTCGCGGGATGCAAGAGACCCAGTACTTC.

This clonotype turned up a few times. The J gene is TRBJ2-7, the V gene TRBV5-4, with 9 positions matching TRBD1. The trim removed 4 bases at V and 3 bases at J, leaving 11 bases unmatched. The V gene's germline CDR1 is SGHNT and CDR2 YYREEE (reference sequence). The CDR3 is made up of 16 amino acids. The CDR3 coding sequence is TGTGCCAGCAGCCGAGGCGGGACAGGGCAAAACTACGAGCAGTACTTC. This encodes CASSRGGTGQNYEQYF.

This clonotype was recorded a few times. The rearrangement links TRBV25-1 to TRBJ1-4; weak D call: TRBD1 (5 bases). V was pared by 4 bases and J by 7 bases, with 10 bases between. CDR3 size: 13 residues. Looked up from germline, CDR1 is MGHDK and CDR2 is SYGVNS. DNA for the CDR3: TGTGCCAGCAGTGTTACGACAGTTGAAAAACTGTTTTTT. Translation: CASSVTTVEKLFF. Looking up the rest from reference TRBV25-1 and TRBJ1-4 gives the full variable domain: EADIYQTPRYLVIGTGKKITLECSQTMGHDKMYWYQQDPGMELHLIHYSYGVNSTEKGDLSSESTVSRIRTEHFPLTLESARPSHTSQYLCASSVTTVEKLFFGSGTQLSVL.

This clonotype was seen many times. The chain uses TRBV11-1 and TRBJ2-3, with 10 nucleotides matching TRBD2. The CDR3 loop spans 21 amino acids. The ends lost 4 bases at V and 1 base at J; junction bases unmatched: 20. Looked up from germline, CDR1 is SGHAT and CDR2 is FQDESV (reference sequence). CDR3 nucleotides: TGTGCCAGCAGCTACGGACAGGGAGCAAGCGGGGGGGCCATTGGCACAGATACGCAGTATTTT. It translates to CASSYGQGASGGAIGTDTQYF.

The chain uses TRBV5-4 and TRBJ2-5; 14 positions match TRBD2. CDR3 length equals 14 residues. V shed 4 bases and J 10 bases; nucleotides not matched to a gene: 6. Germline lookup yields CDR1 SGHNT and CDR2 YYREEE (reference sequence). Here the CDR3 reads CASSPGLAGEDQYF. CDR3 nucleotide sequence: TGTGCCAGCAGCCCGGGACTAGCGGGAGAGGACCAGTACTTC.

This chain uses TRBV11-2 with TRBJ2-6; D is perhaps TRBD1 or TRBD2 (5 bases each). Germline V lookup: CDR1 SGHAT, CDR2 FQNNGV. Trimming pared 2 bases from V and 0 bases from J, leaving 14 bases between. The CDR3 has 18 residues. The CDR3 here is CASSLRGDRFSGANVLTF. For the CDR3, the DNA is TGTGCCAGCAGCTTAAGAGGGGACCGGTTCTCTGGGGCCAACGTCCTGACTTTC. The full variable domain, rest sourced from reference TRBV11-2 and TRBJ2-6, is EAGVAQSPRYKIIEKRQSVAFWCNPISGHATLYWYQQILGQGPKLLIQFQNNGVVDDSQLPKDRFSAERLKGVDSTLKIQPAKLEDSAVYLCASSLRGDRFSGANVLTFGAGSRLTVL.

This clonotype has a handful of counts. The chain couples TRBV7-9 to TRBJ1-5; the match to TRBD1 covers 7 bases. The CDR3 contains 18 residues. Germline V gene sequence: CDR1 SEHNR, CDR2 FQNEAQ (reference sequence). V was clipped by 2 bases and J by 1 base; unmatched bases: 11. The CDR3 loop reads CASSLSSGTEISNQPQHF. The CDR3 nucleotides read TGTGCCAGCAGCTTAAGTAGCGGGACAGAAATAAGCAATCAGCCCCAGCATTTT.

This clonotype was picked up a small number of times. This chain connects TRBV7-9 to TRBJ1-2, with 7 bases that match TRBD1. With 0 bases clipped from V and 3 bases from J, the junction kept 1 base outside the gene matches. This CDR3 region has 14 residues. Germline loops: CDR1 SEHNR, CDR2 FQNEAQ (reference sequence). This CDR3 reads CASSLAGQYYGYTF. In DNA form, the CDR3 reads TGTGCCAGCAGCTTAGCGGGACAGTACTATGGCTACACCTTC.